This T cell receptor beta chain comes out of a study of blood T cell repertoires in COVID-19. Source study methods: It was from reference gene primer amplification that nucleated cell counts were estimated. Libraries were prepared by immunoSEQ multiplex PCR; TCRdb keeps only in-frame clonotypes and omits some of them. V and J calls and clone size are those listed in that table; D and trimming were worked out from the DNA. The sample has about 150,000 clones, 75% to 85% seen once. The sequencing sample was made of peripheral blood. This TCR was sampled from a man between 60 and 70 years old with acute or convalescent COVID-19.

The CDR3, as DNA: TGTGCCAGTAGTATAGATAGGAGCGGCGAGCAGTACTTC. Translated: CASSIDRSGEQYF. The genes are TRBV19 and TRBJ2-7; a possible D gene is TRBD2 (5 bases). Trimming shortened V by 0 bases and J by 6 bases, and 9 bases separated the two germline ends. The CDR3 is 13 residues long. Germline V gives CDR1 LNHDA, CDR2 SQIVND (reference sequence).